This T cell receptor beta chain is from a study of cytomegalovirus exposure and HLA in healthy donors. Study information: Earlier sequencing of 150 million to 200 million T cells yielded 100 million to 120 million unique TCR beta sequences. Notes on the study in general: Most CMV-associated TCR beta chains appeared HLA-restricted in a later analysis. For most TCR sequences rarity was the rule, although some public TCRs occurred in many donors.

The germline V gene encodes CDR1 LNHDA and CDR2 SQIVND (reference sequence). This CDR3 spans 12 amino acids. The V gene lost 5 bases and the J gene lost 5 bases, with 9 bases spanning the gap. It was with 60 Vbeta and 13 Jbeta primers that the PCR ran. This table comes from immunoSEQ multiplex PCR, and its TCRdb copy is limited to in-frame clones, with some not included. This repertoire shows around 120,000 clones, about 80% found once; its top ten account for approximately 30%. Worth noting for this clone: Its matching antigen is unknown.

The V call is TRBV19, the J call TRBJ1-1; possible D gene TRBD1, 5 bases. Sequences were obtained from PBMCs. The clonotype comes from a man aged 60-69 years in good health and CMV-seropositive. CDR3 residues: CASSRKGTEAFF. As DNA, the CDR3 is TGTGCCAGTAGTCGGAAGGGGACTGAAGCTTTCTTT.